Ten or more counts support the clone carrying this T cell receptor beta chain. The antigen remains unidentified. This record belongs to a study of identical twins. Study-wide results and caveats: One should note that invariant MAIT and iNKT cells could partly confound zero-insertion analyses. Beta out-of-frame sequences showed weaker excess sharing between twins. Abundant beta clonotypes from cord blood had fewer insertions, unlike memory repertoires, which showed none.

TCRdb reprocessed the 5' RACE reads via MiXCR and lists one record per CDR3 protein. The sample yields about 570,000 distinct CDR3 sequences, roughly 9.5% seen once. These same data were also listed under a study on yellow fever vaccine responses in identical twins. That paper adds: Twin vaccine T cell responses reportedly seemed partly convergent, partly personalized.

The sequence derives from a woman aged 18-29 years in good health. Material for sequencing was PBMCs.

DNA of the CDR3: TGTGCCAGCAGCATGACAGGGCCAGGCACAGATACGCAGTATTTT. Amino acids: CASSMTGPGTDTQYF. The J gene is TRBJ2-3, the V gene TRBV28; 7 nucleotides align to TRBD1. There are 15 residues in the CDR3. V shed 6 bases, J shed 1 base, and the junction held 7 bases outside the gene matches. Germline CDR1 MDHEN, CDR2 SYDVKM.